These 14 T cell receptor beta chains were all obtained from the same sample, sequenced in a study of blood T cells in healthy people across ages. A sample-barcoded 5' primer and a J-beta primer mix were used in a second PCR of about 7 to 12 cycles. TCRdb reanalysed the 5' RACE reads using MiXCR and keeps one entry per CDR3 protein. Altogether 650,000 to 800,000 distinct CDR3 sequences are present, approximately 52% being singletons, with the ten largest covering roughly 12%. Sequencing was carried out using blood. The receptors stem from an elderly woman in good health.

A few counts support this clonotype. The CDR3 region is CSAYKTSSGNTIYF. For the CDR3, the DNA is TGCAGTGCTTACAAAACGAGCTCTGGAAACACCATATATTTT. The chain couples TRBV20-1 to TRBJ1-3; no clear D gene. The CDR3 extends over 14 amino acids. Between the trimmed V and J ends, which lost 5 bases and 0 bases, there was a span of 11 bases. The germline V gene has CDR1 DFQATT and CDR2 SNEGSKA (reference sequence).

Of note for this clonotype: This may be a read error: a much more frequent sequence differs by one nucleotide. The chain employs TRBV29-1 and TRBJ2-7, with D perhaps TRBD2 (5 bases). The J call may be mistaken, given a closer DNA end match to TRBJ2-5. CDR3 length: 14 amino acids. The germline CDR1 and CDR2 sequences are SQVTM and ANQGSEA. The CDR3 sequence: CGVGLDSAAETQYF. In DNA, the CDR3 is TGCGGCGTTGGCCTGGACTCGGCGGCGGAGACCCAGTACTTC.

This clonotype appeared once. Given a much more abundant clone one base away, this may be a read error. The chain is built from TRBV27 and TRBJ1-2; weak D call: TRBD1 (5 bases). With 5 bases removed from V and 5 bases from J, the gap between germline ends came to 15 bases. Germline V gene lookup returns CDR1 MNHEY and CDR2 SMNVEV (reference sequence). This CDR3 has 14 amino acids. The CDR3 nucleotides read TGTGCCAGCAGTCCCCGGGACGGAACTTATGGCTACACCTTC. Protein product: CASSPRDGTYGYTF.

A remark on this clonotype: A much bigger clone sits one base away, suggesting this may be a read error. The rearrangement joins TRBV10-3 to TRBJ2-3; 9 bases are shared with TRBD1. CDR3 length: 16 residues. CDR1 is ENHRY and CDR2 is SYGVKD in the germline V gene. Trimming at V came to 6 bases and at J to 5 bases, leaving 12 bases not matched to a gene. The CDR3 protein is CAIRTRDRDVRDTQYF. CDR3 DNA sequence: TGTGCCATCAGAACCAGGGACAGGGACGTGAGAGATACGCAGTATTTT.

This clonotype was seen repeatedly, ten times or more. DNA of the CDR3: TGCAGTGCTCGAAGGACGGCAGGGGGTCTATCTTACGAGCAGTACTTC. This codes for CSARRTAGGLSYEQYF. The rearrangement uses TRBV20-1 and TRBJ2-7; 7 nucleotides align to TRBD1. In germline, CDR1 is DFQATT, CDR2 SNEGSKA (reference sequence). V lost 5 bases, J lost 4 bases, and 17 bases stayed unmatched. This CDR3 has 16 amino acids.

This clonotype was detected ten times or more. The gene calls are TRBV30 and TRBJ2-3; D may be TRBD2 (5 bases). The CDR3 has 12 amino acids. Germline V gene sequence: CDR1 GTSNPN, CDR2 SVGIG (reference sequence). Trimming took off 1 base at V and 4 bases at J, with 6 bases between the two ends. CDR3 sequence reads: CAWSGGSDTQYF. CDR3 sequence (DNA): TGTGCCTGGAGTGGAGGGTCAGATACGCAGTATTTT.

This clonotype has at least ten counts. The chain links TRBV27 to TRBJ1-6; no reliable D call. CDR3 size: 18 residues. V was pared by 5 bases and J by 0 bases, with 17 bases between. Germline CDR1 is MNHEY and CDR2 is SMNVEV (reference sequence). CDR3 residues: CASSPTAQLSSYNSPLHF. The CDR3, as DNA: TGTGCCAGCAGTCCAACCGCTCAATTGAGCTCCTATAATTCACCCCTCCACTTT.

The V and J genes are TRBV19 and TRBJ2-7; 7 bases agree with TRBD1. The CDR3 is made up of 13 amino acids. J was trimmed by 2 bases and V by 4 bases; bases with no gene match: 2. Per the germline V gene, CDR1 is LNHDA and CDR2 is SQIVND (reference sequence). CDR3 nucleotide sequence: TGTGCCAGTAGTACCGACAGGGCCTACGAGCAGTACTTC. This translates into CASSTDRAYEQYF. Full variable domain (rest looked up from reference TRBV19 and TRBJ2-7): DGGITQSPKYLFRKEGQNVTLSCEQNLNHDAMYWYRQDPGQGLRLIYYSQIVNDFQKGDIAEGYSVSREKKESFPLTVTSAQKNPTAFYLCASSTDRAYEQYFGPGTRLTVT.

The chain uses TRBV24-1 and TRBJ2-5; 10 positions match TRBD2. The junction had 3 bases not matched to a gene; V was cut back by 4 bases and J by 2 bases. The CDR3 extends over 15 amino acids. Germline assignment: CDR1 KGHDR and CDR2 SFDVKD. The CDR3 reads CATSDQRGGQETQYF. The CDR3 DNA follows: TGTGCCACCAGTGACCAGCGGGGGGGACAAGAGACCCAGTACTTC.

As regards this clonotype: A clone one base away is much larger, so this may be a read error. The chain joins TRBV6-6 to TRBJ1-2; TRBD1 matches 7 bases. The J segment lost 3 bases and the V segment lost 2 bases, leaving 6 bases of the junction unmatched. This CDR3 spans 15 amino acids. Looked up from germline, CDR1 is MNHNY and CDR2 is SVGAGI (reference sequence). The CDR3 sequence: CASSYPAGGDYGYTF. The CDR3 DNA is TGTGCCAGCAGTTACCCAGCAGGGGGTGACTATGGCTACACCTTC.

J is TRBJ2-5 and V is TRBV5-6, with unresolved D. This CDR3 spans 14 amino acids. CDR1 is SGHDT, CDR2 YYEEEE, per germline. V lost 3 bases and J 0 bases, leaving 9 bases between the germline ends. CDR3 coding DNA: TGTGCCAGCAGCTATTACGGGTACCAAGAGACCCAGTACTTC. Residues: CASSYYGYQETQYF.

This clonotype has just a few counts. The V call is TRBV7-2, the J call TRBJ2-1; TRBD2 matches 7 bases. In germline, CDR1 is SGHTA, CDR2 FQGNSA. V lost 6 bases and J lost 0; bases outside the gene matches: 8. CDR3 length equals 16 residues. For the CDR3, the DNA is TGTGCCAGCAGTCCCCGAGGCGGGAGCTCCTACAATGAGCAGTTCTTC. This encodes CASSPRGGSSYNEQFF.

The chain is built from TRBV4-1 and TRBJ2-5; D perhaps matches TRBD2 (7 bases). V was shortened by 1 base and J by 4 bases, with 13 bases between the two germline ends. Per germline, CDR1 MGHRA and CDR2 YSYEKL. The CDR3 runs 15 residues. The CDR3 here is CASSQGGGRGETQYF. The CDR3 DNA is TGCGCCAGCAGCCAAGGGGGGGGCCGCGGAGAGACCCAGTACTTC.

Ten or more counts support this clonotype. The genes are TRBV29-1 and TRBJ2-7; no firm D call. The CDR3 sequence is 13 residues long. The germline V gene encodes CDR1 SQVTM and CDR2 ANQGSEA. The germline V and J ends were trimmed by 4 bases and 5 bases, with 15 bases remaining between them. CDR3 sequence reads: CSVATSPDDEQYF. In nucleotides, the CDR3 is TGCAGCGTTGCTACCTCGCCCGACGACGAGCAGTACTTC.